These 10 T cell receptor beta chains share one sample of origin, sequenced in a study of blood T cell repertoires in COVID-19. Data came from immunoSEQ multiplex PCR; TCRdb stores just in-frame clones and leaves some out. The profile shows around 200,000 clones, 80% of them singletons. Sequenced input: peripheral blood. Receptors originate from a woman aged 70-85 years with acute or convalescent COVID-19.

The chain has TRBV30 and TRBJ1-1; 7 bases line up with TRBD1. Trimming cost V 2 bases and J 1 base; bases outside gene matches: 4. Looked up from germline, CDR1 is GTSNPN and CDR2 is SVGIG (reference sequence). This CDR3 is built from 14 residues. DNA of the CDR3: TGTGCCTGGAGTTTGGGACAGCCGAACACTGAAGCTTTCTTT. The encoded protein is CAWSLGQPNTEAFF.

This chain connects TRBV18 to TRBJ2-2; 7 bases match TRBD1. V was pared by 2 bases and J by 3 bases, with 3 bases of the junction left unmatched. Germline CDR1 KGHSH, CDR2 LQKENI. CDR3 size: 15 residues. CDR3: CASSPNRGDTGELFF. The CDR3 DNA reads TGTGCCAGCTCACCAAACAGGGGCGACACCGGGGAGCTGTTTTTT.

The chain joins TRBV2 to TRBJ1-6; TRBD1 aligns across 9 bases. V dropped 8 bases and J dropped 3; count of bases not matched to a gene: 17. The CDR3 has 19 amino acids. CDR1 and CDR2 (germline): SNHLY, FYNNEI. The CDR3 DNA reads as TGTGCCAGCGGAGACCCCGACAGGGGGTACTCCTACTATAATTCACCCCTCCACTTT. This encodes CASGDPDRGYSYYNSPLHF.

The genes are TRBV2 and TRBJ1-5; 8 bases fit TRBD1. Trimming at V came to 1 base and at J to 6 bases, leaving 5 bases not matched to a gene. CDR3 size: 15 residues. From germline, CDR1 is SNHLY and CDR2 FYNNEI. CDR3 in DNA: TGTGCCAGCAGTGAAGAGCAGGGGGCTGGTCAGCCCCAGCATTTT. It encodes CASSEEQGAGQPQHF.

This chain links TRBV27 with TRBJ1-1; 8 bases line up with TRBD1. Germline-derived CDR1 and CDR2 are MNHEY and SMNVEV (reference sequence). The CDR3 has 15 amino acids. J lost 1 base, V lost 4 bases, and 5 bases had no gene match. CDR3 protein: CASSSGQAGNTEAFF. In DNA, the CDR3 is TGTGCCAGCAGTTCGGGACAGGCTGGGAACACTGAAGCTTTCTTT.

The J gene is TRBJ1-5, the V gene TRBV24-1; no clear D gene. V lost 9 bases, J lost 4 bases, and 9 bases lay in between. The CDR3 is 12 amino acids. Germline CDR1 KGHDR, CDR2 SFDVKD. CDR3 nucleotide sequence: TGTGCCACCCATTTGAGGAATCAGCCCCAGCATTTT. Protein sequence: CATHLRNQPQHF.

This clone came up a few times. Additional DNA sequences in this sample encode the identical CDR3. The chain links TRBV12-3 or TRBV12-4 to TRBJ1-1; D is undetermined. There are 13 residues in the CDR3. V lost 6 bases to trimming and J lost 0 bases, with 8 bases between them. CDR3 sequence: CASSRTLNTEAFF. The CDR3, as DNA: TGTGCCAGCAGCCGTACACTGAACACTGAAGCTTTCTTT.

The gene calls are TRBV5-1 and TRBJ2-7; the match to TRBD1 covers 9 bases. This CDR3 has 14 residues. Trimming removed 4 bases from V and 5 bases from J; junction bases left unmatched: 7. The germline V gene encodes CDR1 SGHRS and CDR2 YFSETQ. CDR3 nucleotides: TGCGCCAGCAGCGCCGGGGACAGGGTCCACGAGCAGTACTTC. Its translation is CASSAGDRVHEQYF.

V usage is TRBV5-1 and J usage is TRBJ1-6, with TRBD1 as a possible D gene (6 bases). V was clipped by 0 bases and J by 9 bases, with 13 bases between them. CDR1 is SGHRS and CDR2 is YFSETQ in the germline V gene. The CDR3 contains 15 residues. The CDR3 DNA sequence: TGCGCCAGCAGCTTGGGACAGGTGGCTGGTTCACCCCTCCACTTT. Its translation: CASSLGQVAGSPLHF.

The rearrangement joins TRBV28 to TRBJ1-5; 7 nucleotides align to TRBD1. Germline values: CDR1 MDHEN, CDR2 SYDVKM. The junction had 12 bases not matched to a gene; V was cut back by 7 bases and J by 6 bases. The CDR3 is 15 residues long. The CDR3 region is CASTWGDREGQPQHF. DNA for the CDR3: TGTGCCAGCACCTGGGGCGACAGGGAAGGTCAGCCCCAGCATTTT.